The T cell receptor beta chain described here comes from a study of blood T cell repertoires in COVID-19. Study summary: Both acute and convalescent COVID-19 samples were obtained from the United States, Italy and Spain. The analysed material was cDNA or gDNA that came from T cells, B-cell-depleted T cells, or PBMCs.

Germline CDR1 reads LGHDT; CDR2 reads YNNKEL (reference sequence). The CDR3 spans 15 residues. V lost 4 bases and J lost 4; bases outside the gene matches: 2. Methods used by the authors: Scientists estimated how many nucleated cells there were by amplifying reference gene primers. Libraries were prepared by immunoSEQ multiplex PCR; TCRdb keeps only in-frame clonotypes and omits some of them. From that table come the V and J calls and clone size; the DNA was used to work out D and trimming. The table includes around 140,000 clones, around 85% detected once. This sequence originates from an elderly woman with acute or convalescent COVID-19. The sequenced sample consisted of peripheral blood. The V and J genes are TRBV3-1 (or the pseudogene TRBV3-2) and TRBJ2-1, with 12 bases fitting TRBD1. In nucleotides, the CDR3 is TGTGCCAGCAGCCGGGGACAGGGGGCTTACAATGAGCAGTTCTTC. This sequence encodes CASSRGQGAYNEQFF.